These 7 T cell receptor beta chains were all obtained from the same sample, sequenced in a study of human T cells and chemical hapten exposure. Each CDR3 protein is one row after TCRdb ran MiXCR on the RACE reads. Of 57,000 or so distinct CDR3 sequences listed, about 11% are singletons. Sample time point: pre-sensitization, week 0. Treatment given: therapeutic diphenylcyclopropenone sensitization with weekly scalp DPC. The sequencing here drew on whole blood, taken in connection with sensitization to the hapten diphenylcyclopropenone (DPC). These receptors all come from a woman aged 40 to 50 with alopecia areata. Some clones in this sample may be carry-over from other donors' samples.

The V gene is TRBV9, the J gene TRBJ2-1, with a possible D match to TRBD2 (6 bases). Trimming left V 4 bases short and J 5 bases short, with 19 bases between. Germline CDR1 SGDLS, CDR2 YYNGEE. There are 16 residues in the CDR3. This chain's CDR3 is CASSPTLAAANNEQFF. In nucleotides, the CDR3 is TGTGCCAGCAGCCCAACTTTAGCGGCGGCCAACAATGAGCAGTTCTTC.

The rearrangement uses TRBV21-1 and TRBJ1-1. TRBV21-1 is a documented pseudogene. CDR3 length: 14 residues. As DNA, the CDR3 is TGTGCCAGCAGCAAGGGCAACCTGAACACTGAAGCTTTCTTT. This translates into CASSKGNLNTEAFF.

Ten or more counts support this clonotype. The chain recombines TRBV6-5 with TRBJ2-7; D may correspond to TRBD1 or TRBD2 (5 bases each). CDR3 length: 13 amino acids. Trimming removed 0 bases at V and 2 bases at J, with 5 bases between. The V gene's germline CDR1 is MNHEY and CDR2 SVGAGI. CDR3: CASSYSGAYEQYF. CDR3 nucleotides: TGTGCCAGCAGTTACTCGGGGGCCTACGAGCAGTACTTC.

In this sample, this clonotype turned up many times. The chain links TRBV19 to TRBJ2-5; D possibly matches TRBD1 or TRBD2 (5 bases each). The CDR3 extends over 14 amino acids. The V and J ends lost 5 bases and 5 bases respectively, with 15 bases between them. In germline, CDR1 is LNHDA, CDR2 SQIVND (reference sequence). CDR3 sequence: CASSGDLGRETQYF. The DNA for the CDR3 is TGTGCCAGTAGTGGGGACCTCGGAAGGGAGACCCAGTACTTC.

This clonotype was counted at least ten times. The J gene is TRBJ2-5, the V gene TRBV7-9; tentatively, D is TRBD2 (6 bases). Germline CDR1 reads SEHNR; CDR2 reads FQNEAQ (reference sequence). Trimming took 5 bases from V and 4 from J, leaving 20 bases between them. There are 16 residues in the CDR3. CDR3 sequence (DNA): TGTGCCAGCAGCCCTACCGGGGGAGGCCGGGGAGAGACCCAGTACTTC. It is translated as CASSPTGGGRGETQYF.

This clonotype was seen more than once but under ten times. The chain has TRBV7-2 and TRBJ2-3; D is perhaps TRBD2 (6 bases). The V and J ends lost 0 bases and 4 bases respectively, with 11 bases between them. Germline values: CDR1 SGHTA, CDR2 FQGNSA. The CDR3 extends over 15 amino acids. The CDR3 sequence: CASSLASAGPDTQYF. DNA of the CDR3: TGTGCCAGCAGCTTAGCTAGCGCGGGGCCAGATACGCAGTATTTT.

The chain carries TRBV11-2 and TRBJ2-7; 10 bases agree with TRBD2. This CDR3 has 14 residues. J gave up 4 bases and V 6 bases, and 6 bases lay outside the gene matches. Germline V gives CDR1 SGHAT, CDR2 FQNNGV. The CDR3 sequence: CASSRSGRKYEQYF. The CDR3 DNA reads TGTGCCAGCAGTCGTAGCGGGAGGAAATACGAGCAGTACTTC.